These 31 T cell receptor beta chains share one sample of origin, sequenced in a study of beta chain features in type 1 diabetes listed by TCRdb under 2018. General study outcomes and caveats: Type 1 diabetes patients showed a moderate but significant shortening of TCRB CDR3 length in all four CD4+ subsets.

No antigen has been assigned to these receptors. Library preparation employed the immunoSEQ multiplex PCR assay. All of the isolated RNA was reverse transcribed with the High Capacity cDNA Reverse Transcription Kit, so expressed TCRB transcripts were sequenced. What TCRdb holds here is the immuneACCESS table cut down to in-frame rearrangements. Part of the clones is not present; checked against another copy, under half of the missing clones reflect an unresolved V gene, and the others are unexplained. Across this sample there are about 41,000 clones, with around 63% seen only once. The top ten clonotypes cover approximately 1.7% of the sample. The sample comprised Tregs from blood. In light of the paper, this sample's cell subset or site label describes: regulatory CD4+ T cells. The receptors originated from a man under 40 with type 1 diabetes. Some clones in this sample may be carry-over from other donors' samples.

The rearrangement joins TRBV9 to TRBJ2-1; D may be TRBD2 (6 bases). This CDR3 spans 15 amino acids. V lost 0 bases to trimming and J lost 5 bases, with 12 bases between them. CDR1 and CDR2 from the germline V gene are SGDLS and YYNGEE. This chain's CDR3 is CASSVAGLSDNEQFF. CDR3 DNA: TGTGCCAGCAGCGTAGCCGGACTAAGTGACAATGAGCAGTTCTTC.

This sequence joins TRBV7-9 and TRBJ2-3; D unclear. The CDR3 consists of 14 residues. Between the trimmed V and J ends, which lost 5 bases and 0 bases, there was a span of 9 bases. CDR1 is SEHNR, CDR2 FQNEAQ, per germline (reference sequence). The CDR3 DNA follows: TGTGCCAGCAGCGAACTACCTAGCACAGATACGCAGTATTTT. This encodes CASSELPSTDTQYF.

This clone occurred a few times. This chain links TRBV5-1 with TRBJ2-5; 7 nucleotides match TRBD1. CDR1 is SGHRS, CDR2 YFSETQ, per germline. V dropped 4 bases and J dropped 3; count of bases not matched to a gene: 6. The CDR3 sequence is 14 residues long. CDR3 sequence (DNA): TGCGCCAGCAGCCTCTTGGGGACAGAAGAGACCCAGTACTTC. Its protein product is CASSLLGTEETQYF.

This chain connects TRBV6-5 to TRBJ2-7, with 10 bases fitting TRBD2. Germline V lookup: CDR1 MNHEY, CDR2 SVGAGI. V shed 4 bases and J 3 bases; nucleotides not matched to a gene: 9. This CDR3 spans 16 amino acids. The DNA of the CDR3 is TGTGCCAGCAGTTGCTCCCTTACTAGCGGGGTCTACGAGCAGTACTTC. Encoded protein: CASSCSLTSGVYEQYF.

The genes are TRBV7-8 and TRBJ1-2; TRBD1 agrees at 7 bases. This CDR3 contains 14 residues. The germline gives CDR1 SGHVS, CDR2 FQNEAQ. Unmatched junction bases numbered 7, after V lost 5 bases and J lost 4 bases. The CDR3 DNA sequence: TGTGCCAGCAGCCCCAGGGGGGAAAGCTATGGCTACACCTTC. It codes for CASSPRGESYGYTF.

This clone was observed once. The chain has TRBV4-3 and TRBJ1-2; perhaps TRBD1 as D (6 bases). V lost 2 bases and J lost 7, with 20 bases in between. Germline V gene data show CDR1 as LGHNA and CDR2 as YSLEER. The length of the CDR3 is 16 residues. CDR3 region: CASSQRASRGPFGYTF. The CDR3 DNA reads TGCGCCAGCAGCCAAAGGGCCTCCAGGGGACCATTTGGCTACACCTTC.

The V gene is TRBV5-6, the J gene TRBJ2-7; D possibly corresponds to TRBD2 (5 bases). Germline V gives CDR1 SGHDT, CDR2 YYEEEE. The V end lost 1 base, the J end lost 2 bases, and 13 bases lay between the germline ends. This CDR3 contains 15 residues. CDR3 region: CASSLSPGLPYEQYF. The CDR3 DNA sequence: TGTGCCAGCAGCTTGAGTCCGGGGTTGCCCTACGAGCAGTACTTC.

The chain has TRBV6-1 and TRBJ2-1; D gene uncertain. Germline assignment: CDR1 MNHNS and CDR2 SASEGT. The CDR3 length is 12 residues. Trimming removed 2 bases from V and 4 bases from J, with 3 bases in between. The CDR3 coding sequence is TGTGCCAGCAGTGAACTGTACAATGAGCAGTTCTTC. Its protein is CASSELYNEQFF.

This chain links TRBV4-1 with TRBJ1-1, with 8 bases matching TRBD1. V dropped 9 bases and J dropped 4; count of bases not matched to a gene: 7. The CDR3 is 13 residues long. The germline V gene has CDR1 MGHRA and CDR2 YSYEKL. As DNA, the CDR3 is TGCGCCAGAGGACAGGGTGAGAGCACTGAAGCTTTCTTT. Its protein is CARGQGESTEAFF.

This clone was detected a few times. The chain links TRBV19 to TRBJ1-6; 10 bases fit TRBD1. This CDR3 has 15 residues. The V gene's germline CDR1 is LNHDA and CDR2 SQIVND (reference sequence). Trimming took 5 bases from V and 10 from J; bases not matched to a gene: 8. The CDR3 loop is CASSVRTGGGSPLHF. In nucleotides, the CDR3 is TGTGCCAGTAGTGTCCGGACAGGGGGTGGATCACCCCTCCACTTT.

V gene TRBV7-2 combines with J gene TRBJ2-3; a weak D match, TRBD2 (6 bases). With 4 bases removed from V and 0 bases from J, the gap between germline ends came to 8 bases. Germline V gives CDR1 SGHTA, CDR2 FQGNSA. The CDR3 is 14 amino acids. This chain's CDR3 is CASSSGGSTDTQYF. CDR3 DNA: TGTGCCAGCAGCTCTGGAGGGAGCACAGATACGCAGTATTTT.

This chain joins TRBV5-1 and TRBJ2-7; D is possibly TRBD1 (6 bases). The CDR3 has 17 residues. CDR1 is SGHRS, CDR2 YFSETQ, per germline. V lost 4 bases and J 7 bases, leaving 27 bases between the germline ends. In DNA, the CDR3 is TGCGCCAGCAGCCAACAGGGTGGGCCCCTTGTCGAGGGAGAGCAGTACTTC. This gives the protein CASSQQGGPLVEGEQYF.

The CDR3 DNA follows: TGTGCCAGCAGCCCTCCCTGGATAGCGGGGGGATACTCCTACGAGCAGTACTTC. Protein product: CASSPPWIAGGYSYEQYF. The chain has TRBV9 and TRBJ2-7, with 10 bases identical to TRBD2. Germline V gene sequence: CDR1 SGDLS, CDR2 YYNGEE. V was pared by 4 bases and J by 0 bases, with 13 bases of the junction left unmatched. This CDR3 is 18 amino acids long.

The rearrangement links TRBV7-9 to TRBJ2-6; maybe TRBD1 (6 bases). The CDR3 is made up of 15 amino acids. Germline V gene sequence: CDR1 SEHNR, CDR2 FQNEAQ (reference sequence). Trimming removed 8 bases at V and 2 bases at J, with 13 bases between. The CDR3 DNA follows: TGTGCCAGCGGTTCGGGACAAACTGGGGCCAACGTCCTGACTTTC. It is translated as CASGSGQTGANVLTF.

The chain recombines TRBV18 with TRBJ1-5; a weak D match, TRBD1 (5 bases). Germline loops: CDR1 KGHSH, CDR2 LQKENI. V was trimmed by 1 base and J by 3 bases, leaving 10 bases between them. CDR3 length: 15 amino acids. CDR3 bases: TGTGCCAGCTCACCACAGGGGAGGAACAATCAGCCCCAGCATTTT. Protein: CASSPQGRNNQPQHF.

In DNA form, the CDR3 reads TGCGCCAGCAGCTTTCAACCAGGGGGTAATAGGGCAGATACGCAGTATTTT. It translates to CASSFQPGGNRADTQYF. The chain recombines TRBV5-1 with TRBJ2-3; 7 bases line up with TRBD1. With V trimmed by 2 bases and J by 4 bases, 13 bases remained unmatched. This CDR3 is 17 amino acids long. Per the germline V gene, CDR1 is SGHRS and CDR2 is YFSETQ.

The chain joins TRBV6-1 to TRBJ1-6; 10 nucleotides agree with TRBD1. The germline CDR1 and CDR2 sequences are MNHNS and SASEGT. V lost 7 bases, J lost 7 bases, and 7 bases stayed unmatched. This CDR3 spans 15 amino acids. CDR3 sequence reads: CASKPDRGLNSPLHF. Written as DNA, the CDR3 is TGTGCCAGCAAACCAGACAGGGGGCTGAATTCACCCCTCCACTTT.

The chain is built from TRBV5-1 and TRBJ2-7; TRBD1 matches 9 bases. Germline V gene data show CDR1 as SGHRS and CDR2 as YFSETQ. J lost 1 base, V lost 2 bases, and 4 bases had no gene match. The CDR3 totals 15 residues. This chain's CDR3 is CASSLMGQGSYEQYF. As DNA, the CDR3 is TGCGCCAGCAGCTTAATGGGACAGGGTTCCTACGAGCAGTACTTC.

This chain connects TRBV5-1 to TRBJ2-1, with no clear D. Trimming stripped 4 bases from V and 4 bases from J, with 6 bases between. Germline CDR1 SGHRS, CDR2 YFSETQ. The CDR3 consists of 12 residues. CDR3 sequence reads: CASSIVYNEQFF. CDR3 DNA sequence: TGCGCCAGCAGCATCGTTTACAATGAGCAGTTCTTC.

There are a few counts of this clone. The chain employs TRBV6-1 and TRBJ2-3, with 9 nucleotides matching TRBD1. From germline, CDR1 is MNHNS and CDR2 SASEGT. V was pared by 4 bases and J by 2 bases, with 10 bases of the junction left unmatched. This CDR3 comprises 17 residues. The CDR3 sequence: CASSVYRGPTPTDTQYF. As DNA, the CDR3 is TGTGCCAGCAGTGTTTACAGGGGGCCCACTCCCACAGATACGCAGTATTTT.

V and J are TRBV6-7 and TRBJ2-7; 9 bases fit TRBD1. TRBV6-7 is an open reading frame whose function is uncertain. The CDR3 runs to 17 residues. J lost 5 bases, V lost 6 bases, and 17 bases had no gene match. CDR3 sequence reads: CASRGGSPGQGPHEQYF. The CDR3 DNA reads as TGTGCCAGCAGGGGGGGAAGCCCGGGACAGGGTCCCCACGAGCAGTACTTC.

The chain recombines TRBV7-2 with TRBJ1-1; tentative D call: TRBD1 (5 bases). V dropped 5 bases and J dropped 4 bases, with 17 bases sitting between them. The CDR3 has 15 residues. Germline CDR1 SGHTA, CDR2 FQGNSA. The CDR3 sequence: CASSPRQGGSTEAFF. For the CDR3, the DNA is TGTGCCAGCAGCCCAAGGCAGGGAGGGAGCACTGAAGCTTTCTTT.

The chain couples TRBV6-5 to TRBJ2-7; the match to TRBD1 covers 7 bases. CDR1 and CDR2 (germline): MNHEY, SVGAGI. With V trimmed by 4 bases and J by 1 base, 7 bases remained unmatched. The CDR3 runs 15 residues. In DNA form, the CDR3 reads TGTGCCAGCAGTTCTTGGACAGGTAAATCCTACGAGCAGTACTTC. Protein sequence: CASSSWTGKSYEQYF.

The CDR3 is CASSWGTGTNSPLHF. The CDR3 bases are TGTGCCAGCAGCTGGGGGACAGGGACTAATTCACCCCTCCACTTT. This rearrangement joins TRBV7-9 to TRBJ1-6, with TRBD1 identical over 9 bases. The V gene's germline CDR1 is SEHNR and CDR2 FQNEAQ (reference sequence). The CDR3 contains 15 residues. The V and J ends lost 4 bases and 6 bases, in that order; junction bases with no gene match: 4.

This clone was counted once. The chain employs TRBV30 and TRBJ2-1; D perhaps matches TRBD2 (6 bases). Germline assignment: CDR1 GTSNPN and CDR2 SVGIG (reference sequence). The CDR3 is made up of 15 amino acids. Trimming cost V 5 bases and J 0 bases, with 14 bases left between them. The CDR3 spells CAWDRSGYSYNEQFF. The CDR3 DNA reads TGTGCCTGGGACCGTAGCGGTTACTCCTACAATGAGCAGTTCTTC.

The rearrangement uses TRBV9 and TRBJ2-2; 10 nucleotides align to TRBD2. With 3 bases clipped from V and 7 bases from J, the junction kept 6 bases outside the gene matches. CDR1 SGDLS and CDR2 YYNGEE come from the germline V gene. The CDR3 length is 15 residues. For the CDR3, the DNA is TGTGCCAGCAGCGGAGCGGGGGGGCCCGTCGGGGAGCTGTTTTTT. This gives the protein CASSGAGGPVGELFF.

The rearrangement uses TRBV4-2 and TRBJ2-1; the match to TRBD2 covers 8 bases. Looked up from germline, CDR1 is LGHNA and CDR2 is YNFKEQ. The CDR3 has 19 residues. V trimming: 0 bases; J trimming: 2 bases; junction bases outside the gene matches: 12. CDR3 protein: CASSQDPTTGTRAYNEQFF. Here the CDR3 DNA reads TGTGCCAGCAGCCAAGACCCCACCACCGGGACTAGGGCCTACAATGAGCAGTTCTTC.

The chain has TRBV5-1 and TRBJ2-2; no reliable D call. Germline CDR1 is SGHRS and CDR2 is YFSETQ. The CDR3 extends over 13 amino acids. Trimming cost V 4 bases and J 6 bases, with 10 bases left between them. The CDR3 nucleotides read TGCGCCAGCAGCGCCGCAGGTCCCGGGGAGCTGTTTTTT. As protein: CASSAAGPGELFF.

The chain joins TRBV7-9 to TRBJ2-1, with 10 bases matching TRBD2. V shed 1 base, J shed 8 bases, and the junction held 8 bases outside the gene matches. The CDR3 sequence is 16 residues long. CDR1 and CDR2 (germline): SEHNR, FQNEAQ (reference sequence). CDR3 sequence (DNA): TGTGCCAGCAGCTTAGGATGGTCTAGCGGGGGTGATGAGCAGTTCTTC. Protein sequence: CASSLGWSSGGDEQFF.

J is TRBJ2-7 and V is TRBV5-1, with 8 bases fitting TRBD2. The V gene end was trimmed by 4 bases and the J gene end by 1 base; junction bases not matched to a gene: 13. Germline values: CDR1 SGHRS, CDR2 YFSETQ. The length of the CDR3 is 17 residues. CDR3 in amino acids: CASSPGPGGTLSYEQYF. The CDR3 DNA reads TGCGCCAGCAGCCCGGGTCCGGGAGGGACGCTTTCCTACGAGCAGTACTTC.

The J gene is TRBJ2-7, the V gene TRBV6-5; a weak D match, TRBD2 (6 bases). This CDR3 is built from 12 residues. CDR1 and CDR2 (germline): MNHEY, SVGAGI. Trimming cost V 5 bases and J 6 bases, with 11 bases left between them. CDR3 bases: TGTGCCAGCAGTACCCCTAGCGCCGAGCAGTACTTC. This codes for CASSTPSAEQYF.